This is a list of T cell receptor beta chains from one sample in a study of cytomegalovirus exposure and HLA in healthy donors. Produced via immunoSEQ multiplex PCR; TCRdb's table is partial and in-frame only. The sample holds about 140,000 clones, roughly four fifths seen once. Sequencing was carried out using PBMCs. These receptors all come from a woman aged 45 to 65 in good health and CMV-seropositive. The CDR3 runs from the conserved cysteine through the conserved F or W. The D gene is left open where the match is weak. Clone size is stated in some rows and not others, as once, few, many or a class when expanded.

length	D	V	J	size	DNA	CDR3
14	TRBD2	TRBV7-9	TRBJ2-1	-	TGTGCCAGCAGCTTAGGGCTAGCGGGCAATGAGCAGTTCTTC	CASSLGLAGNEQFF
16	TRBD2	TRBV6-5	TRBJ2-6	-	TGTGCCAGCAGTTCACGGGGGGGTGCTGGGGCCAACGTCCTGACTTTC	CASSSRGGAGANVLTF
16	TRBD1	TRBV28	TRBJ2-7	-	TGTGCCAGCAGTTTGCCTCCGGGACAGGGGGCCTACGAGCAGTACTTC	CASSLPPGQGAYEQYF
13	-	TRBV6-6	TRBJ2-5	-	TGTGCCAGCAGTTACTCGCGGGGGCCGGGGCAGTACTTC	CASSYSRGPGQYF
10	TRBD2	TRBV6-6	TRBJ2-7	once	TGTGCCAGTGGGAGGGGCGAGCAGTACTTC	CASGRGEQYF
16	-	TRBV19	TRBJ2-3	-	TGTGCCAGTAGTATAGATGAACAGGGCTTCACAGATACGCAGTATTTT	CASSIDEQGFTDTQYF
16	TRBD1	TRBV7-3	TRBJ1-1	-	TGTGCCAGCAGCCCCTGGACAGGGGGCATGGACTCTGAAGCTTTCTTT	CASSPWTGGMDSEAFF
13	-	TRBV30	TRBJ1-1	few	TGTGCCTGGAGTGTAAGAGGGAACACTGAAGCTTTCTTT	CAWSVRGNTEAFF
15	-	TRBV28	TRBJ1-5	-	TGTGCCAGCATCCGAGAGGCGGGAAGAAATCAGCCCCAGCATTTT	CASIREAGRNQPQHF
16	-	TRBV10-3	TRBJ2-3	once	TGTGCCATCGAAAACGGACGGGGTCCTAGCACAGATACGCAGTATTTT	CAIENGRGPSTDTQYF
13	TRBD1	TRBV10-3	TRBJ1-1	-	TGTGCCATCAGTGAGCCCAACTCAGGGGGAGCTTTCTTT	CAISEPNSGGAFF
14	-	TRBV7-2	TRBJ2-2	-	TGTGCCAGCAGCCGAGCTGCACTGACCGGGGAGCTGTTTTTT	CASSRAALTGELFF
15	-	TRBV4-1	TRBJ2-2	-	TGCGCCAGCAGCCAAGACGGTCTTGACACCGGGGAGCTGTTTTTT	CASSQDGLDTGELFF
12	TRBD1	TRBV7-9	TRBJ1-2	-	TGTGCCAGCAGCTTGACAGGGACCGGCTACACCTTC	CASSLTGTGYTF
12	-	TRBV9	TRBJ2-3	once	TGTGCCAGCAGCCCGCGGGTAGATACGCAGTATTTT	CASSPRVDTQYF
14	TRBD1	TRBV5-1	TRBJ1-2	few	TGCGCCAGCAGCTCCGGGACAGCCTCGTATGGCTACACCTTC	CASSSGTASYGYTF
13	TRBD1	TRBV6-5	TRBJ1-5	-	TGTGCCAGCAGCAGGGGGACGCATCAGCCCCAGCATTTT	CASSRGTHQPQHF
14	-	TRBV6-1	TRBJ2-3	-	TGTGCCAGCAGTATGGGCGGGGTGCCAGATACGCAGTATTTT	CASSMGGVPDTQYF
13	-	TRBV2	TRBJ1-5	few	TGTGCCAGCACTCCGGACACCAATCAGCCCCAGCATTTT	CASTPDTNQPQHF
15	-	TRBV12-5	TRBJ2-1	-	TGTGCTAGTGGTTTTCATCTGGGGGGTTTGAATGAGCAGTTCTTC	CASGFHLGGLNEQFF